This section outlines one TCR beta chain sequence together with its context. Its matching antigen is unknown. This entry comes from a study of shared clonotypes between healthy human individuals. V was pared by 8 bases and J by 7 bases, with 12 bases of the junction left unmatched. CDR3 length: 15 amino acids. CDR1 and CDR2 (germline): MDHEN, SYDVKM. The authors loaded 200 ng DNA, 30,000 to 35,000 T cell genomes, into sorted-subset replicate PCRs. Using immunoSEQ multiplex PCR, the repertoire was profiled, and TCRdb retains in-frame clones only, with some absent. The profile shows hundreds of thousands of clones, about two thirds of them singletons. The split of CD4+ cells yielded CD45RA+ naive and CD45RA-negative memory subsets. Study-level findings and limits: Among non-shared clonotypes, generation probabilities were lower than among those shared by all four donors.

The rearrangement links TRBV28 to TRBJ1-5; 9 bases align to TRBD1. Sequencing was performed on memory CD4+ T cells sorted from blood. The subset here: CD45RA-negative fraction. This sequence originates from a woman in her 30s in good health. The chain's CDR3 is CASGRDREVRQPQHF. CDR3 nucleotides: TGTGCCAGCGGCCGGGACAGGGAAGTCAGGCAGCCCCAGCATTTT. Using reference TRBV28 and TRBJ1-5 for the parts outside the CDR3, the full variable domain is DVKVTQSSRYLVKRTGEKVFLECVQDMDHENMFWYRQDPGLGLRLIYFSYDVKMKEKGDIPEGYSVSREKKERFSLILESASTNQTSMYLCASGRDREVRQPQHFGDGTRLSIL.